This TCR beta chain is from a study of CD8+CD57+ T cells in acquired aplastic anemia. At least ten counts were recorded for this clonotype. The target antigen is unknown. Patients who underwent sequencing had shown CD8+CD57+ cell expansion by flow cytometry. The study, taken as a whole, reports: Patient and control CD8+ Simpson's diversity was not significantly different.

CDR3 and TCR beta VDJ profiling relied on a genomic DNA template. TCRdb passed the reads through MiXCR, listing each CDR3 protein once. The data contain approximately 160,000 distinct CDR3 sequences, more than 45% of them seen just once; the ten biggest clones take up 3.2%. This CDR3 comprises 15 residues. Germline V gene lookup returns CDR1 KGHSH and CDR2 LQKENI. Trimming took 6 bases from V and 2 from J, leaving 17 bases between them. The source is a human donor with aplastic anemia. The chain joins TRBV18 to TRBJ2-7, with D maybe TRBD2 (5 bases). Input material: sorted CD4+, CD8+, or CD8+CD57+ T cells (not recorded which) from PBMCs. This CDR3 is CASSPRTTGTYEQYF. The CDR3 DNA follows: TGTGCCAGCTCGCCCAGGACCACGGGAACCTACGAGCAGTACTTC. Drawing the rest from reference TRBV18 and TRBJ2-7, the complete variable domain is NAGVMQNPRHLVRRRGQEARLRCSPMKGHSHVYWYRQLPEEGLKFMVYLQKENIIDESGMPKERFSAEFPKEGPSILRIQQVVRGDSAAYFCASSPRTTGTYEQYFGPGTRLTVT.